This is a list of T cell receptor beta chains from one sample in a study of tumor-infiltrating lymphocytes in primary liver carcinoma. TCRdb passed the multiplex PCR reads through MiXCR, listing each CDR3 protein once. The sample holds 99,000 or so distinct CDR3 sequences, roughly four fifths seen once. Sequenced input: liver tumor tissue from sampling region 3. The receptor set was obtained from a man between 40 and 49 years old with primary liver carcinoma and hepatitis B virus infection. The CDR3 runs from the conserved cysteine through the conserved F or W. D genes are given only for firm matches. Some rows mark clone size as missing; the rest say once, few, many or name a class of expanded clone.

TRBV7-9	-	TRBJ2-1	-	TGTGCCAACAGCTTAGTCACTAGCAGGAGAAACAATGAGCAGTTCTTC	CANSLVTSRRNNEQFF
TRBV6-5	-	TRBJ2-3	TRBD2	TGTGCCAGCAACACAGGACTAGGAACAGAAACGCAGTATTTT	CASNTGLGTETQYF
TRBV29-1	-	TRBJ1-2	-	TGCAGCGTCAAGTTTGGACTGTCGATCTATGGTTACACCTTT	CSVKFGLSIYGYTF
TRBV6-5	-	TRBJ2-5	-	TGTGCCTCTATGGGGGGGGGCAGAAGGGAGATCCAGTACTTC	CASMGGGRREIQYF
TRBV20-1	-	TRBJ2-1	TRBD2	TGCAGTGCTAGCAGTTGGCGGGAGATCAATGAGCAGTTCTTC	CSASSWREINEQFF
TRBV12-3/TRBV12-4	-	TRBJ2-7	TRBD2	TGTGCCATCAGTTTAGAATGGTGGGAGGGGATAAGATACGAGCAGTACTTC	CAISLEWWEGIRYEQYF
TRBV6-2/TRBV6-3	-	TRBJ1-1	-	TGTCCCAGCGGGACACGTAACACAGGAGCTTTCTTT	CPSGTRNTGAFF
TRBV5-1	-	TRBJ1-4	-	TGCGCCAGTAGCTTGGATGGCAGACCGAATGAAAATCTGTTTTTT	CASSLDGRPNENLFF
TRBV4-3	-	TRBJ2-1	-	TGCGTCAGCAGCCAGGATCCGGGCCTCCGATATCTTTTCTTC	CVSSQDPGLRYLFF
TRBV4-1	-	TRBJ2-2	-	TGCGCCAGCAGCCAAGGAGCTACGAGGAACACCGGGAAGCTGTTTTTT	CASSQGATRNTGKLFF
TRBV5-6	-	TRBJ1-2	TRBD1	TGTGCCAGCAGCTCCGGGACAGAGATAGTTTGGGGCTATGGTTACACCTTC	CASSSGTEIVWGYGYTF
TRBV5-6	-	TRBJ1-2	-	TGTGCCAGCAGCTCCTGCGACAGGATCATCAACTATGATTACACCTTC	CASSSCDRIINYDYTF
TRBV28	-	TRBJ1-1	TRBD1	TGTGCCAGTAGTTCACCGACTACAGGGGCAGCTTTCTTT	CASSSPTTGAAFF
TRBV4-3	-	TRBJ2-2	-	TGCGTCAGCAGCCAGGGACTGAACACCGGGGAGCCGTTTTTT	CVSSQGLNTGEPFF
TRBV11-2	-	TRBJ2-2	-	TGTGCAAGTAGCTTGCAGGGGCTTTCAGGCACCGGGGAGCTGTTTTTT	CASSLQGLSGTGELFF
TRBV4-2	-	TRBJ2-1	TRBD2	TGTGCCAGCAGCCAAGAGGGACTAGCCGACCAAGGGGGGCAGTCCTTC	CASSQEGLADQGGQSF
TRBV5-1	-	TRBJ2-3	-	TGCGCCAGCAGACTTTCAGGAGGTGGCCCTGCGCTGCCTAGCACAGATGCGCAGTATTTT	CASRLSGGGPALPSTDAQYF
TRBV5-4	-	TRBJ2-1	-	TGTACCAGCAGCTTGGACGGCCAACCCTCCTACAATGAGCAGTTCTTC	CTSSLDGQPSYNEQFF
TRBV29-1	-	TRBJ2-5	-	TGCAGCGTTGAAGTCCCCCAACGAGAGACCCAGAACTTC	CSVEVPQRETQNF
TRBV12-3/TRBV12-4	-	TRBJ2-7	TRBD1	TGTGCCATCAGACCTGGACAGGACGGGTGCCACGAGCAGTACTTC	CAIRPGQDGCHEQYF
TRBV4-3	once	TRBJ2-3	TRBD2	TGCGCCAGCAGGCAGGATACCGACGCGGGAGGTACAGATACTCACTATTTT	CASRQDTDAGGTDTHYF
TRBV11-2	-	TRBJ1-3	-	TGTGCGAGCAGCTTAGATCGGAGCGATGCTGGTGGAAACACCATATATTTC	CASSLDRSDAGGNTIYF
TRBV29-1	-	TRBJ1-1	-	TGCAGCGTTCAATGGGCCGCGACTGGAGCTTTCTTT	CSVQWAATGAFF
TRBV12-5	-	TRBJ1-6	-	-	CASEGTGSYEQYFGPLLHF
TRBV4-1	few	TRBJ2-2	TRBD2	TGCGCCAGCAGCCAAGACAGCGGGGGGGCGTGGTATACCGGGGAGCTGTTTTTT	CASSQDSGGAWYTGELFF
TRBV12-3/TRBV12-4	few	TRBJ1-3	-	TGTGCCAGTACTGGGAACTCTGGAGACACCATATATTTT	CASTGNSGDTIYF
TRBV10-3	-	TRBJ2-7	TRBD2	TGTGTCATCAGTCCTAGCGGGACTCCCTACGAGCAGTACTTC	CVISPSGTPYEQYF
TRBV5-5	-	TRBJ2-5	-	TGTGTCAACAGCTTAGCCAAAACATGGGGAGAGACCCAGTACTTC	CVNSLAKTWGETQYF
TRBV12-3/TRBV12-4	-	TRBJ2-1	-	TGTGCCAGCACCAACCAGAGTGGCATTGAGCAGTTCTTC	CASTNQSGIEQFF
TRBV6-1	-	TRBJ1-1	-	TGTGGCAGCAGAGAGGGAGCTCGCCCTGAAGTTTTCTTT	CGSREGARPEVFF
TRBV4-2	-	TRBJ1-2	-	TGTGCCAGCAGCCAAGAGGATGACTACACCTTC	CASSQEDDYTF
TRBV5-1	-	TRBJ2-3	TRBD2	TGCGCCAGTAGGGAGTCTAGCGGGAGTTCCACAGATACGCACTATTTT	CASRESSGSSTDTHYF
TRBV28	-	TRBJ1-4	TRBD1	TGCGCCAGCAGTTCTCGGACAGGGAGTAATGAAAAACTGTCTTTT	CASSSRTGSNEKLSF
TRBV4-2	-	TRBJ2-7	-	TGTGCCAGCAGCGGGGCCGGACCAAACTCCTACGAGCAGTACTTT	CASSGAGPNSYEQYF
TRBV12-3/TRBV12-4	-	TRBJ2-2	-	TGTGCCAGCAGCCTCCGTGGTGGGCAAATCACCGGGGAGCTGTTTTTT	CASSLRGGQITGELFF
TRBV6-1	-	TRBJ2-1	TRBD2	TGTGCCAGCAGTGACCGCTCCGGGACTAATGGCAATGAGCAGTTCTTC	CASSDRSGTNGNEQFF
TRBV6-5	-	TRBJ1-1	-	TGTGCCAGCAGTGTGACGGGGAAGGACACTGCAGCTTTCTTT	CASSVTGKDTAAFF
TRBV12-3/TRBV12-4	-	TRBJ2-1	-	TGTGCCAGCAGCTTATTACCCATGGACAGCGAGCAGTTCTTC	CASSLLPMDSEQFF
TRBV29-1	many	TRBJ2-2	-	TGCAGCGTTGGGATGGGGGGCGCAGGGTCCGGGGAGCTGTTTTTT	CSVGMGGAGSGELFF
TRBV2	-	TRBJ2-7	TRBD2	TGTGCCAGCAGAGGGACTAGCTGGAGTCCTGAGCAGAACTTC	CASRGTSWSPEQNF
TRBV11-2	-	TRBJ2-1	-	TGTGCCAGCAGCTTTAGCGGACCATTCGACGATGAGCAGTTCTTC	CASSFSGPFDDEQFF
TRBV5-6	once	TRBJ2-6	-	TGTGCCAGCAGCTTGGCCCGGAGAGGGAAGGCTGGGACCAACGTCCTGACTTTC	CASSLARRGKAGTNVLTF
TRBV30	many	TRBJ2-1	-	TGTGCCTGGAGTAAGGGGGACCACCTAACTGAGCAGTTCTTC	CAWSKGDHLTEQFF
TRBV6-1	-	TRBJ2-6	-	TGTGCCAGCAGAGCCTTTCAGGGCAGGGGCCGCTCTGGGTCCAACGTCCTGACTTTC	CASRAFQGRGRSGSNVLTF
TRBV29-1	-	TRBJ1-1	-	TGCAGCGCCTCCCCGGGTAGGGCAATGAACACTGAAGCTTTCTTT	CSASPGRAMNTEAFF
TRBV6-6	-	TRBJ2-3	TRBD2	TGTGCCATCTCAGATCCTAGCGGGACCGCCCGTACACAGTATTTT	CAISDPSGTARTQYF
TRBV6-2/TRBV6-3	-	TRBJ1-3	-	TGTGCCAGTAGTGACAACTCTGGAGACACCATATATTTT	CASSDNSGDTIYF
TRBV24-1	many	TRBJ2-6	-	TGTGCCACCAGTGACAGAAGGTTCAGTGGGGCCAACGTCCTGACTTTC	CATSDRRFSGANVLTF
TRBV29-1	-	TRBJ2-4	-	TGCAGTGTAATTCACAGGCGGGGCATTCAGCACTTC	CSVIHRRGIQHF
TRBV7-8	many	TRBJ2-1	TRBD2	TGTGCCAGCAGCCCAGAGCGGGGCTCCTACAATGAGCAGTTCTTC	CASSPERGSYNEQFF
TRBV5-1	many	TRBJ2-3	TRBD2	TGCGCCAGCAGGACTAGCGGGAGGGCTGCAGATACGCAGTATTTT	CASRTSGRAADTQYF
TRBV6-5	-	TRBJ2-3	-	TGTGCCAGCGCCTACTACGGCGGGACGGGCACAGATACGCACTATTTT	CASAYYGGTGTDTHYF
TRBV13	many	TRBJ1-6	TRBD1	TGTGCCAGCAGCTCACCCGGGGACAGAGGCGATTCACCCCTCCACTTT	CASSSPGDRGDSPLHF
TRBV28	-	TRBJ1-2	-	TGTGCCAGCAGTTTAGGGGGACTTCGGGAGTATGGTTACACCTTC	CASSLGGLREYGYTF
TRBV6-5	-	TRBJ2-2	-	TGTGCCAGCAAGGCAGGGGCCGGGGAGATGCTTTTT	CASKAGAGEMLF
TRBV29-1	-	TRBJ2-1	-	TGCAGCGGATGGACTCAGAGCTCCTACAATGAGCAGTTCTTC	CSGWTQSSYNEQFF
TRBV4-1	-	TRBJ1-2	-	TGCGCCAGCAACCAAGATGCGCAGAGGAATATCTATGGCTACACCTTC	CASNQDAQRNIYGYTF
TRBV2	-	TRBJ1-5	-	TGTGCCAGCAACATGGACGTACCTAATCAGCCCCAGCATTTT	CASNMDVPNQPQHF
TRBV11-3	-	TRBJ2-1	-	TGTGCCAGCACCTTAAGCGTCTCCAACAATGAGCAGTTCTTC	CASTLSVSNNEQFF
TRBV5-4	-	TRBJ1-2	TRBD1	TGTGTCGCCAGTGGCAGACAGGGGGACTATGGCTACACGTTC	CVASGRQGDYGYTF